Below, 16 T cell receptor beta chains from the same sample are listed, as sequenced in a study of a mutant IDH1 vaccine in newly diagnosed glioma. The time point here: week 35, safety follow-up. The content of each vaccine dose was 300 ug of mutant IDH1 20-mer peptide, and topical imiquimod accompanied it. What these receptors recognize is not known. This table comes from immunoSEQ multiplex PCR, and its TCRdb copy is limited to in-frame clones, with some not included. The top ten hold 11% of the sample, which has about 30,000 clones, around four fifths seen once. The sample here was PBMCs, taken from a glioma patient whose treatment included an IDH1 peptide vaccine. These receptors originate from a woman aged 40 to 50 with glioma.

V and J are TRBV5-1 and TRBJ2-3, with 9 bases aligning to TRBD2. Looked up from germline, CDR1 is SGHRS and CDR2 is YFSETQ. The CDR3 loop spans 16 amino acids. J gave up 1 base and V 4 bases, and 7 bases lay outside the gene matches. The CDR3 region has the DNA TGCGCCAGCAGCCGGGGGCAGCGGGGGGGCACAGATACGCAGTATTTT. Encoded protein: CASSRGQRGGTDTQYF.

The rearrangement uses TRBV19 and TRBJ2-2; D not resolved. CDR1 is LNHDA and CDR2 is SQIVND in the germline V gene (reference sequence). With 4 bases removed from V and 3 bases from J, the gap between germline ends came to 3 bases. The CDR3 length is 12 residues. CDR3 region: CASSTYTGELFF. The CDR3 nucleotides read TGTGCCAGTAGTACCTACACCGGGGAGCTGTTTTTT.

The V call is TRBV27, the J call TRBJ2-3; D perhaps matches TRBD2 (5 bases). V lost 5 bases and J 2 bases, leaving 14 bases between the germline ends. The CDR3 covers 15 residues. Germline values: CDR1 MNHEY, CDR2 SMNVEV (reference sequence). CDR3 coding DNA: TGTGCCAGCAGTCCCGGCGGGTGGAACACAGATACGCAGTATTTT. Translated: CASSPGGWNTDTQYF.

This clone was counted a few times. This chain connects TRBV19 to TRBJ2-1; weak D call: TRBD1 (5 bases). V gave up 5 bases and J gave up 5 bases, with 16 bases separating them. The CDR3 length is 15 residues. Germline V gene lookup returns CDR1 LNHDA and CDR2 SQIVND (reference sequence). CDR3 protein: CASSPQGVDHNEQFF. The CDR3 coding sequence is TGTGCCAGTAGTCCCCAAGGGGTGGATCACAATGAGCAGTTCTTC.

A single count supports this clone. This chain uses TRBV7-9 with TRBJ2-7; 7 bases are a match to TRBD2. The CDR3 consists of 15 residues. V trimming: 1 base; J trimming: 4 bases; junction bases outside the gene matches: 7. Germline CDR1 and CDR2: SEHNR and FQNEAQ (reference sequence). The CDR3 here is CASSLGGIGGYEQYF. The CDR3 nucleotides are TGTGCCAGCAGCTTAGGGGGCATCGGGGGGTACGAGCAGTACTTC.

This chain uses TRBV6-4 with TRBJ1-4; possibly TRBD1 for D (5 bases). The germline CDR1 and CDR2 sequences are MRHNA and SNTAGT. V was shortened by 7 bases and J by 4 bases, with 16 bases between the two germline ends. The CDR3 has 15 residues. CDR3: CASKEYGGSNEKLFF. The CDR3 DNA reads TGTGCCAGCAAGGAATACGGGGGAAGTAATGAAAAACTGTTTTTT.

The chain couples TRBV19 to TRBJ1-5; D unresolved. The CDR3 loop spans 12 amino acids. The germline V gene encodes CDR1 LNHDA and CDR2 SQIVND (reference sequence). Between the trimmed V and J ends, which lost 6 bases and 7 bases, there was a span of 10 bases. The chain's CDR3 is CASSREGQPQHF. CDR3 sequence (DNA): TGTGCCAGTAGCCGAGAGGGACAGCCCCAGCATTTT.

Remarks on this clone: The sample carries other DNA sequences with the same CDR3. This chain links TRBV12-5 with TRBJ1-2, with a possible D match to TRBD1 (5 bases). CDR1 is LGHNT, CDR2 FRNRAP, per germline. This CDR3 is 13 amino acids long. V lost 4 bases to trimming and J lost 8 bases, with 14 bases between them. The CDR3 DNA sequence: TGTGCTAGTGGTTCGATACCGACAGCCGGCTACACCTTC. The encoded protein is CASGSIPTAGYTF.

This rearrangement joins TRBV6-5 to TRBJ2-7; D might be TRBD2 (6 bases). The ends were cut back, 2 bases at V and 2 bases at J, with 13 bases in the middle. Germline-derived CDR1 and CDR2 are MNHEY and SVGAGI. CDR3 size: 15 residues. This CDR3 is CASSYAGPGPYEQYF. Written as DNA, the CDR3 is TGTGCCAGCAGTTACGCGGGGCCCGGTCCCTACGAGCAGTACTTC.

V usage is TRBV19 and J usage is TRBJ1-5, with 7 bases lining up with TRBD1. Germline V gene data show CDR1 as LNHDA and CDR2 as SQIVND (reference sequence). CDR3 length: 16 amino acids. Trimming at V came to 4 bases and at J to 4 bases, leaving 10 bases not matched to a gene. The CDR3 protein is CASSTPYRGTNQPQHF. In nucleotides, the CDR3 is TGTGCCAGTAGTACCCCATACAGGGGTACGAATCAGCCCCAGCATTTT.

The V call is TRBV7-8, the J call TRBJ2-7; tentative D call: TRBD2 (6 bases). Germline V gene lookup returns CDR1 SGHVS and CDR2 FQNEAQ. Trimming removed 5 bases from V and 5 bases from J, with 19 bases in between. This CDR3 has 15 residues. The CDR3 bases are TGTGCCAGCAGCCAACGCGGGGCACCTCGGGACGAGCAGTACTTC. Protein product: CASSQRGAPRDEQYF.

This chain's CDR3 is CASSYLDSGQRNTEAFF. Written as DNA, the CDR3 is TGTGCCAGCAGTTACTTGGACTCGGGACAGAGGAACACTGAAGCTTTCTTT. The chain has TRBV6-7 and TRBJ1-1, with 7 bases matching TRBD1. TRBV6-7 is placed among ORFs of uncertain function. Losses at the gene ends were 1 base for V and 1 base for J; bases not matched to a gene: 9. The CDR3 extends over 17 amino acids.

A word on this clone: Its ends do not fully match the called genes, so a read error is possible. The genes are TRBV10-3 and TRBJ2-1; 13 bases map to TRBD2. CDR1 is ENHRY and CDR2 is SYGVKD in the germline V gene. This CDR3 comprises 17 residues. The CDR3 loop reads CAITETSGGRSYNEQFF. CDR3 coding DNA: TGTGCCATCACTGAGACTAGCGGGGGGCGATCTTACAATGAGCAGTTCTTC.

A few counts support this clone. The chain uses TRBV29-1 and TRBJ1-1; no clear D. The CDR3 extends over 10 amino acids. The V gene's germline CDR1 is SQVTM and CDR2 ANQGSEA. Trimming cost V 6 bases and J 10 bases, with 12 bases left between them. As DNA, the CDR3 is TGCAGCGTGTCCTTGTGGCCAGCTTTCTTT. Protein product: CSVSLWPAFF.

The chain employs TRBV5-1 and TRBJ1-1; the D gene is possibly TRBD1 (6 bases). The V and J ends lost 4 bases and 4 bases respectively, with 17 bases between them. CDR1 and CDR2 (germline): SGHRS, YFSETQ. The CDR3 is 15 residues long. CDR3 sequence: CASSQLGGLGTEAFF. The CDR3 DNA sequence: TGCGCCAGCAGCCAACTCGGGGGGCTGGGCACTGAAGCTTTCTTT.

The chain recombines TRBV5-8 with TRBJ1-1; D might be TRBD1 (5 bases). The CDR3 has 15 amino acids. The V gene lost 2 bases and the J gene lost 7 bases, with 18 bases spanning the gap. CDR1 and CDR2 from the germline V gene are SGHTS and YDEGEE. Written as DNA, the CDR3 is TGTGCCAGCAGCTTTCCCCGCTGGGGGTACTTTGAAGCTTTCTTT. Its translation: CASSFPRWGYFEAFF.